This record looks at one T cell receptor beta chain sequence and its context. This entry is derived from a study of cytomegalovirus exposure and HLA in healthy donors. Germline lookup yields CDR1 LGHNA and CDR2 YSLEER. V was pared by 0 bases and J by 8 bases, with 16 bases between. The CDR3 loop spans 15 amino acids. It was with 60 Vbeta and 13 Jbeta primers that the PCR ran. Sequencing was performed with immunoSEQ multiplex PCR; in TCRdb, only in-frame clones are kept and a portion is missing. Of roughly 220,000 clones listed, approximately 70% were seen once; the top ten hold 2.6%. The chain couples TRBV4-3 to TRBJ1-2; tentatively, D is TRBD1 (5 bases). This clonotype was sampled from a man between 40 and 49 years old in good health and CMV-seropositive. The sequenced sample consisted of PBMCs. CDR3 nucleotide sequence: TGCGCCAGCAGCCAAGATCTGTGGGGCGTCGGGGGCTACACCTTC. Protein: CASSQDLWGVGGYTF.